Detailed here is one T cell receptor beta chain. Its specificity is unknown. The CDR3 loop spans 16 amino acids. CDR1 and CDR2 (germline): MGHRA, YSYEKL. V was cut by 1 base and J by 5 bases, with 15 bases left in between. Generated by immunoSEQ multiplex PCR, the TCRdb table keeps only in-frame clones and is missing some. Among fewer than 40,000 clones listed, 70% were seen once. The sample belongs to a study of vaccination effects on CD4 cells after COVID-19. Looking at the study overall: Each participant received a vaccine that was either BNT162b2 or mRNA-1273, given as two doses. Broader study findings: Infection-derived and vaccine-derived clones contracted markedly late after vaccination.

Sequencing in the ViraFEST assay came after antigen-specific CD4+ T cells had been expanded with viral peptide pools, which were used to stimulate PBMC. Cultured cells yielded isolated CD4+ T cells after less than 11 days. In the vaccine recipients, nucleocapsid antibodies were negative and there was no prior SARS-CoV-2 infection. Cultures had half their medium replaced with IL-2 medium on days 3 and 7. The sequence was collected from a human donor who received a COVID-19 vaccine. Sequencing used CD4+ T cells from PBMCs cultured with SARS-CoV-2 spike peptides, obtained before COVID-19 vaccination. The chain couples TRBV4-1 to TRBJ1-5, with D hard to call. The CDR3 region is CASSQGRGSRDQPQHF. CDR3 coding DNA: TGCGCCAGCAGCCAAGGTAGAGGGAGTCGCGATCAGCCCCAGCATTTT.